The 15 T cell receptor beta chains in this list originate from one sample, sequenced in a study of blood T cell repertoires in COVID-19 (dated by TCRdb to the early 2020s). The method was the immunoSEQ multiplex PCR assay. TCRdb provides this immuneACCESS table in a form limited to in-frame rearrangements. Some clones are lacking; in checked studies, under half of them reflect an unresolved V gene, and why the rest are absent is not known. The sample table lists about 160,000 clones, approximately 90% of them with a count of one. The top ten clonotypes cover 4.8% of the sample. Sequenced material: peripheral blood. Source of these receptors: a young man with COVID-19, enrolled during active disease.

The chain employs TRBV7-9 and TRBJ2-7, with 7 bases that match TRBD1. Losses at the gene ends were 2 bases for V and 1 base for J; bases not matched to a gene: 8. CDR1 is SEHNR, CDR2 FQNEAQ, per germline (reference sequence). The CDR3 totals 16 residues. The CDR3 DNA reads as TGTGCCAGCAGCTTAAGGGTGGGCAGGGGGTCCTACGAGCAGTACTTC. Its translation: CASSLRVGRGSYEQYF.

The V and J genes are TRBV7-2 and TRBJ2-1, with TRBD2 identical over 9 bases. V was clipped by 8 bases and J by 9 bases; unmatched bases: 8. The length of the CDR3 is 13 residues. Per germline, CDR1 SGHTA and CDR2 FQGNSA. CDR3 protein: CASERAGGGEQFF. The CDR3 DNA sequence: TGTGCCAGCGAGAGGGCGGGAGGGGGTGAGCAGTTCTTC.

V is TRBV3-1 (or the pseudogene TRBV3-2) and J is TRBJ2-1; TRBD2 matches 7 bases. Germline V gene lookup returns CDR1 LGHDT and CDR2 YNNKEL (reference sequence). The CDR3 is 17 amino acids. V lost 0 bases, J lost 4 bases, and 9 bases stayed unmatched. The CDR3 DNA is TGTGCCAGCAGCCAAGATGGGAGGGCCCCCCTTTACAATGAGCAGTTCTTC. Its translation is CASSQDGRAPLYNEQFF.

The chain joins TRBV19 to TRBJ2-3; weak D call: TRBD2 (6 bases). Germline CDR1 LNHDA, CDR2 SQIVND (reference sequence). V was clipped by 6 bases and J by 2 bases, with 15 bases between them. The length of the CDR3 is 15 residues. The DNA for the CDR3 is TGTGCCAGTAGGCCCCAGGCGGGATACACAGATACGCAGTATTTT. Translation gives CASRPQAGYTDTQYF.

The chain has TRBV7-2 and TRBJ2-1; a possible D gene is TRBD1 (6 bases). The CDR3 runs to 15 residues. Per germline, CDR1 SGHTA and CDR2 FQGNSA. Trimming pared 3 bases from V and 2 bases from J, leaving 11 bases between. CDR3 bases: TGTGCCAGCAGCTTCTCGACAGGAACCTACAATGAGCAGTTCTTC. Translating gives CASSFSTGTYNEQFF. Based on the CDR3 plus reference TRBV7-2 and TRBJ2-1, the full variable domain is GAGVSQSPSNKVTEKGKDVELRCDPISGHTALYWYRQSLGQGLEFLIYFQGNSAPDKSGLPSDRFSAERTGGSVSTLTIQRTQQEDSAVYLCASSFSTGTYNEQFFGPGTRLTVL.

This clone appeared once. The rearrangement joins TRBV4-2 to TRBJ1-5, with 9 bases matching TRBD1. The CDR3 contains 24 residues. Germline assignment: CDR1 LGHNA and CDR2 YNFKEQ. V shed 4 bases, J shed 2 bases, and the junction held 30 bases outside the gene matches. As DNA, the CDR3 is TGTGCCAGCAGCCCTACCTCTTCAATTATTGGCGGTCTACAGGGGGCGCAAGGCAATCAGCCCCAGCATTTT. It translates to CASSPTSSIIGGLQGAQGNQPQHF.

The genes are TRBV7-9 and TRBJ1-1; D is unclear. The CDR3 is 14 amino acids. The germline V gene encodes CDR1 SEHNR and CDR2 FQNEAQ (reference sequence). V was trimmed by 2 bases and J by 5 bases, leaving 12 bases between them. CDR3 DNA: TGTGCCAGCAGCTTAAATTCGGTGTCGACTGAAGCTTTCTTT. It yields the protein CASSLNSVSTEAFF.

The V call is TRBV27, the J call TRBJ2-7, with D tentatively TRBD1 (6 bases). Germline V CDR1 and CDR2: MNHEY, SMNVEV (reference sequence). V dropped 2 bases and J dropped 12 bases, with 17 bases sitting between them. This CDR3 spans 13 amino acids. CDR3: CASSLTTWGLRYF. For the CDR3, the DNA is TGTGCCAGCAGTTTAACCACATGGGGGCTAAGGTACTTC.

The gene calls are TRBV7-2 and TRBJ1-3, with 9 bases lining up with TRBD1. The ends lost 1 base at V and 0 bases at J; junction bases unmatched: 4. CDR3 length equals 17 residues. Germline-derived CDR1 and CDR2 are SGHTA and FQGNSA. The CDR3 loop is CASSLGGQGISGNTIYF. As DNA, the CDR3 is TGTGCCAGCAGCTTAGGAGGACAGGGGATCTCTGGAAACACCATATATTTT. Complete variable domain (other parts from reference TRBV7-2 and TRBJ1-3): GAGVSQSPSNKVTEKGKDVELRCDPISGHTALYWYRQSLGQGLEFLIYFQGNSAPDKSGLPSDRFSAERTGGSVSTLTIQRTQQEDSAVYLCASSLGGQGISGNTIYFGEGSWLTVV.

The chain carries TRBV2 and TRBJ1-5, with 8 bases lining up with TRBD1. The V gene's germline CDR1 is SNHLY and CDR2 FYNNEI. The CDR3 covers 14 residues. Unmatched junction bases numbered 4, after V lost 2 bases and J lost 7 bases. CDR3 sequence (DNA): TGTGCCAGCAGTGAAAACAGGGGGTGGCAGCCCCAGCATTTT. This gives the protein CASSENRGWQPQHF.

This chain links TRBV6-5 with TRBJ1-5, with D possibly TRBD1 on 5 matching bases. Germline CDR1 and CDR2: MNHEY and SVGAGI. The CDR3 consists of 14 residues. The ends were cut back, 7 bases at V and 6 bases at J, with 16 bases in the middle. CDR3 sequence: CASNMGWGGQPQHF. DNA of the CDR3: TGTGCCAGCAATATGGGGTGGGGGGGTCAGCCCCAGCATTTT.

The chain is built from TRBV4-2 and TRBJ2-7; 7 nucleotides align to TRBD1. The CDR3 loop spans 15 amino acids. V lost 3 bases and J lost 5; bases outside the gene matches: 10. From germline, CDR1 is LGHNA and CDR2 YNFKEQ. Written as DNA, the CDR3 is TGTGCCAGCAGCCAGCCGGGACAGACCTTTCACGAGCAGTACTTC. Protein product: CASSQPGQTFHEQYF.

V usage is TRBV5-1 and J usage is TRBJ2-3; D is ambiguous. The V end lost 1 base, the J end lost 0 bases, and 12 bases lay between the germline ends. The CDR3 extends over 16 amino acids. Germline V lookup: CDR1 SGHRS, CDR2 YFSETQ. The CDR3, as DNA: TGCGCCAGCAGCTTGCGTGGCCAACCTAGCACAGATACGCAGTATTTT. It encodes CASSLRGQPSTDTQYF.

This chain links TRBV27 with TRBJ1-4, with TRBD1 matching 9 bases. There are 14 residues in the CDR3. The trim removed 6 bases at V and 7 bases at J, leaving 6 bases unmatched. The germline gives CDR1 MNHEY, CDR2 SMNVEV (reference sequence). Here the CDR3 reads CASRTGQGREKLFF. DNA for the CDR3: TGTGCCAGCAGGACGGGACAGGGACGTGAAAAACTGTTTTTT.

The chain joins TRBV29-1 to TRBJ1-2; TRBD1 matches 8 bases. The CDR3 has 12 amino acids. V shed 7 bases, J shed 2 bases, and the junction held 3 bases outside the gene matches. Germline CDR1 reads SQVTM; CDR2 reads ANQGSEA. In DNA, the CDR3 is TGCAGCGGACAGGGGATAAACTATGGCTACACCTTC. Translated: CSGQGINYGYTF.